This T cell receptor (beta chain) emerged from a study of Ad26.COV2.S vaccination and SARS-CoV-2 variants (dated by TCRdb to the early 2020s). Regarding the complete study: Donors in the vaccine arm were drawn from COV1001, a phase I-IIa trial of Ad26.COV2.S in healthy adults that was multicentre, randomized, double-blind and placebo-controlled. Dosing of Ad26.COV2.S was intramuscular, at either 5x10^10 or 1x10^11 viral particles, delivered as one shot or as two shots spaced 56 days apart. Investigators remained blinded to trial group allocation during experiments and outcome assessment. TCRbeta repertoire sequencing was used to assess the specificity and breadth of SARS-CoV-2-reactive T cell receptors after Ad26.COV2.S vaccination. The TCR-sequenced set comprised roughly 30 samples: about 19 Ad26.COV2.S vaccine recipients, 5 placebo recipients and 8 SARS-CoV-2 convalescent individuals. Trial participants were randomized into five groups of five: low-dose or high-dose Ad26.COV2.S given once or twice, or placebo on both occasions. What the authors observed across the whole study: After vaccination, spike-specific CD8+ and CD4+ T cell responses were reported to show substantial breadth. The authors noted that the TCR breadth and depth analyses may have underestimated total T cell responses. Vaccine and placebo recipients had comparable non-spike TCR breadth, which fits with the vaccine containing only spike. Spike-specific TCR breadth was higher in Ad26.COV2.S recipients than in placebo recipients (P = 0.0014). The study was not powered to compare responses between vaccine doses or regimens.

Interpreted using the paper, the treatment or condition label stands for: around 19 received Ad26.COV2.S at low or high dose, single or two shots; 5 received placebo; per-sample allocation not given. Repertoires of vaccine and placebo recipients were sequenced from samples collected on day 63 after the first injection. Between 29 July and 7 August 2020, Cohort 1b enrolled about 27 adults aged 18-55 years at one site in Boston, USA. Ad26.COV2.S was a replication-incompetent adenovirus type 26 vector expressing a prefusion-stabilized SARS-CoV-2 spike protein from the original Wuhan strain. The immunoSEQ Assay was the method used to sequence TCRbeta CDR3 regions. After extraction, genomic DNA underwent amplification by bias-controlled multiplex PCR, followed by high-throughput sequencing. As for how the authors treated the data: To quantify the absolute abundance of each unique TCRbeta CDR3 region, sequences were collapsed and filtered. Usable DNA was measured by amplifying reference genes present in all nucleated cells, and TCRbeta template counts were normalized to that usable DNA to estimate T cell fraction. Repertoire TCRs were annotated as SARS-CoV-2-specific by exact matching of V gene, CDR3 amino acid sequence and J gene to a known reactive TCR set. The reference SARS-CoV-2 TCR set was derived from MIRA and filtered for enrichment in COVID-19-positive ImmuneCODE repertoires, a step that removed public or cross-reactive TCRs. Based on the MIRA antigens, annotated TCRs were further analysed at the level of specific ORF or position within ORF. Breadth was defined as annotated unique rearrangements over total unique productive rearrangements; depth was the summed frequency of those rearrangements. Group comparisons of TCR breadth used two-sided Wilcoxon rank-sum tests. The table comes from immuneACCESS by way of TCRdb, which keeps in-frame sequences with V and J called. Part of the clones is missing from these tables; in studies checked, under half for an unresolved V gene and the rest for unknown reasons. That table supplies the V and J calls and clone size; D and trimming were determined from the DNA. The sample has about 430,000 clones on record, 75% to 95% of them singletons. More than 10% of the sample lies in the top ten.

Trimming removed 5 bases from V and 2 bases from J, leaving 8 bases between the germline ends. CDR1 is given as MNHEY and CDR2 as SVGEGT, both from the germline V gene. The CDR3, cysteine through phenylalanine, is 13 amino acids long. Just the 39-base CDR3 DNA is kept, in frame starting at base 1. Remarks on this clone: Its antigen is currently not known. No per-base quality is available; no much larger clone lies one base away.

This receptor was taken from a person aged 18-60 years who received the Ad26.COV2.S COVID-19 vaccine or a placebo. The sequencing used peripheral blood, collected in a trial of Ad26.COV2.S vaccine versus placebo. The sequence is built from TRBV6-2 or TRBV6-3 and TRBJ2-3; the D gene assignment is ambiguous. For the CDR3, the sequence is CASSNRHTDTQYF. The bases are TGTGCCAGCAGTAACCGCCACACAGATACGCAGTATTTT.